A single sample is the source of the 16 T cell receptor beta chains below, sequenced in a study of cytomegalovirus exposure and HLA in healthy donors (dated by TCRdb to 2017 to 2019). Library prep was done by the immunoSEQ multiplex PCR assay. For the multiplex PCR, a mixture combining 60 forward primers for TCR Vbeta segments and 13 reverse primers for TCR Jbeta segments was used. TCRdb holds this immuneACCESS table with in-frame rearrangements only. Some clones are missing; in checked studies, unresolved V genes explain under half, and the rest has no known cause. The sample has some 90,000 clones on record, 76% of them singletons. The ten largest account for approximately 3% of the sample. Sequencing used PBMCs. The receptors stem from a man aged 40-49 years in good health and CMV-seronegative.

The chain joins TRBV5-1 to TRBJ2-1, with TRBD2 identical over 10 bases. The CDR3 is 15 residues long. J was trimmed by 5 bases and V by 1 base; bases with no gene match: 3. In germline, CDR1 is SGHRS, CDR2 YFSETQ. The chain's CDR3 is CASSLLAGENNEQFF. The CDR3 nucleotides read TGCGCCAGCAGCTTGCTAGCGGGGGAGAACAATGAGCAGTTCTTC.

This clone was counted between two and nine times. This chain connects TRBV7-3 to TRBJ2-1; D is perhaps TRBD1 (5 bases). Trimming shortened V by 3 bases and J by 3 bases, and 12 bases separated the two germline ends. This CDR3 region has 15 residues. Germline-derived CDR1 and CDR2 are SGHTA and FQGTGA. CDR3 in DNA: TGTGCCAGCAGCTTGAAGGTGGGGCTCTACAATGAGCAGTTCTTC. Translating gives CASSLKVGLYNEQFF.

The chain uses TRBV20-1 and TRBJ2-7; D is unresolved. The CDR3 loop spans 11 amino acids. Trimming took 2 bases from V and 7 from J, leaving 9 bases between them. CDR1 is DFQATT and CDR2 is SNEGSKA in the germline V gene (reference sequence). The CDR3 protein is CSARNRNEQYF. In DNA form, the CDR3 reads TGCAGTGCTAGAAATAGAAATGAGCAGTACTTC.

The chain is built from TRBV9 and TRBJ2-7; weak D call: TRBD2 (6 bases). This CDR3 has 16 residues. Germline V gene data show CDR1 as SGDLS and CDR2 as YYNGEE. V lost 4 bases and J lost 0, with 17 bases in between. CDR3 region: CASSPGVRTSSYEQYF. The CDR3 nucleotides read TGTGCCAGCAGCCCGGGGGTTCGGACATCCTCCTACGAGCAGTACTTC.

The chain has TRBV28 and TRBJ1-5; D may be TRBD1 (5 bases). This CDR3 contains 17 residues. The germline V gene has CDR1 MDHEN and CDR2 SYDVKM. The V gene lost 8 bases and the J gene lost 0 bases, with 20 bases spanning the gap. The chain's CDR3 is CASGTIWGGFSNQPQHF. CDR3 nucleotide sequence: TGTGCCAGCGGTACTATATGGGGGGGATTTAGCAATCAGCCCCAGCATTTT.

The sample holds a few counts of this clone. V gene TRBV7-6 combines with J gene TRBJ1-3; weak D call: TRBD1 (5 bases). This CDR3 has 15 residues. The germline V and J ends were trimmed by 1 base and 8 bases, with 15 bases remaining between them. Germline assignment: CDR1 SGHVS and CDR2 FNYEAQ. The CDR3 region is CASSLGHIIGDTIYF. Written as DNA, the CDR3 is TGTGCCAGCAGCTTAGGCCATATCATAGGGGACACCATATATTTT.

V is TRBV29-1 and J is TRBJ1-1, with D possibly matching TRBD1 (5 bases). Trimming removed 5 bases from V and 4 bases from J, with 20 bases in between. CDR1 is SQVTM, CDR2 ANQGSEA, per germline. CDR3 length: 15 residues. As DNA, the CDR3 is TGCAGCGTTCAATCAGTAGGGGTGATGGGCACTGAAGCTTTCTTT. This gives the protein CSVQSVGVMGTEAFF.

In its sample, this clone was seen a few times. The V and J genes are TRBV30 and TRBJ1-2; 11 bases align to TRBD1. Germline CDR1 and CDR2: GTSNPN and SVGIG (reference sequence). V lost 3 bases, J lost 8 bases, and 8 bases stayed unmatched. The CDR3 sequence is 14 residues long. The CDR3 sequence is CAWRPGQGAIGYTF. In nucleotides, the CDR3 is TGTGCCTGGAGGCCAGGACAGGGGGCGATCGGCTACACCTTC.

V is TRBV5-6 and J is TRBJ1-5; D is ambiguous. V gave up 0 bases and J gave up 5 bases, with 12 bases separating them. CDR3 size: 15 residues. The V gene's germline CDR1 is SGHDT and CDR2 YYEEEE. CDR3 coding DNA: TGTGCCAGCAGCTTGGCCGGAAGCGATTATCAGCCCCAGCATTTT. The encoded protein is CASSLAGSDYQPQHF.

This clone was observed a handful of times. The V gene is TRBV4-3, the J gene TRBJ2-3, with D perhaps matching TRBD1 (5 bases). Germline assignment: CDR1 LGHNA and CDR2 YSLEER. Trimming stripped 0 bases from V and 6 bases from J, with 22 bases between. This CDR3 contains 18 residues. In nucleotides, the CDR3 is TGCGCCAGCAGCCAAGATCTAAACTCCAGGGTGGGTTCCGATACGCAGTATTTT. Protein product: CASSQDLNSRVGSDTQYF.

This CDR3 is CASSLTGVSAGNTIYF. DNA of the CDR3: TGCGCCAGCAGCTTGACAGGGGTTAGCGCTGGAAACACCATATATTTT. This chain uses TRBV5-1 with TRBJ1-3; TRBD1 matches 7 bases. CDR3 length: 16 residues. CDR1 SGHRS and CDR2 YFSETQ come from the germline V gene. J was trimmed by 2 bases and V by 1 base; bases with no gene match: 6.

This chain connects TRBV7-6 to TRBJ1-6; unclear D gene. V lost 5 bases and J 0 bases, leaving 8 bases between the germline ends. This CDR3 region has 15 residues. The germline gives CDR1 SGHVS, CDR2 FNYEAQ. CDR3 in amino acids: CASSPTSSYNSPLHF. The CDR3 DNA follows: TGTGCCAGCAGCCCTACTAGCTCCTATAATTCACCCCTCCACTTT.

The chain carries TRBV18 and TRBJ1-3; D gene ambiguous. With 4 bases removed from V and 1 base from J, the gap between germline ends came to 17 bases. Per germline, CDR1 KGHSH and CDR2 LQKENI. The CDR3 has 17 amino acids. In DNA, the CDR3 is TGTGCCAGCTCACGACCGGGAGACACTTGGTCTGGAAACACCATATATTTT. This encodes CASSRPGDTWSGNTIYF. Supplemented by reference TRBV18 and TRBJ1-3, the full variable domain reads NAGVMQNPRHLVRRRGQEARLRCSPMKGHSHVYWYRQLPEEGLKFMVYLQKENIIDESGMPKERFSAEFPKEGPSILRIQQVVRGDSAAYFCASSRPGDTWSGNTIYFGEGSWLTVV.

The chain uses TRBV6-1 and TRBJ2-5; 9 bases match TRBD1. V lost 6 bases and J lost 4; bases outside the gene matches: 9. This CDR3 has 15 residues. From germline, CDR1 is MNHNS and CDR2 SASEGT. This CDR3 is CASRKRDREGETQYF. The CDR3 DNA reads as TGTGCCAGCAGGAAAAGGGACAGGGAAGGAGAGACCCAGTACTTC.

This clone has a handful of counts. The chain joins TRBV5-4 to TRBJ2-1; TRBD2 agrees at 9 bases. Germline trimming cut 6 bases from V and 4 bases from J; bases unmatched to any gene: 8. The CDR3 spans 15 residues. The germline CDR1 and CDR2 sequences are SGHNT and YYREEE (reference sequence). CDR3 sequence (DNA): TGTGCCAGCACCGAAAGCGGGGGGCCTTACAATGAGCAGTTCTTC. Residues: CASTESGGPYNEQFF.

The chain has TRBV27 and TRBJ1-4; TRBD1 might be the D (5 bases). The CDR3 extends over 16 amino acids. Germline CDR1 MNHEY, CDR2 SMNVEV (reference sequence). V was trimmed by 2 bases and J by 0 bases, leaving 10 bases between them. CDR3 coding DNA: TGTGCCAGCAGTTTAGCCAGGGTTGCAACTAATGAAAAACTGTTTTTT. Encoded protein: CASSLARVATNEKLFF.